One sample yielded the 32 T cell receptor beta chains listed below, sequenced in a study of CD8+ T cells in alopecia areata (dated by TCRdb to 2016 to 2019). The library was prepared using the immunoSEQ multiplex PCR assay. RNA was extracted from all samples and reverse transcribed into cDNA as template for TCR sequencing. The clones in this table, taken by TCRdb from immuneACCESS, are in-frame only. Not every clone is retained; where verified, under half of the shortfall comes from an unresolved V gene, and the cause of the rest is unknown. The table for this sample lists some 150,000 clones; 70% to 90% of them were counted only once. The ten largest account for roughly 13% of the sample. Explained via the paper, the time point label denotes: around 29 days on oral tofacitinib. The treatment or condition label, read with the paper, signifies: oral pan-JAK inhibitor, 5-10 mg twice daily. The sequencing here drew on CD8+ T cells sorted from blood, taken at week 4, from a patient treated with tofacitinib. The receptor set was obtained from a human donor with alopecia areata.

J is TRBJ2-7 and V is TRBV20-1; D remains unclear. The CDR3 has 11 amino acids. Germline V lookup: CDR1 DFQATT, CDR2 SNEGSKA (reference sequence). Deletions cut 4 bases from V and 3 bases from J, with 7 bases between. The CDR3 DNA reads TGCAGTGCTACAGGTTACTACGAGCAGTACTTC. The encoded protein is CSATGYYEQYF.

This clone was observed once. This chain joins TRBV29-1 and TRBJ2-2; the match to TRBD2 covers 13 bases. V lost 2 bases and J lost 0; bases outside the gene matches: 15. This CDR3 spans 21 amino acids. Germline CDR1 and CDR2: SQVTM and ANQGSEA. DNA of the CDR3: TGCAGCGTTGAATCTCACATTATCGGGACTAGCGGGGCCGCGAACACCGGGGAGCTGTTTTTT. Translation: CSVESHIIGTSGAANTGELFF.

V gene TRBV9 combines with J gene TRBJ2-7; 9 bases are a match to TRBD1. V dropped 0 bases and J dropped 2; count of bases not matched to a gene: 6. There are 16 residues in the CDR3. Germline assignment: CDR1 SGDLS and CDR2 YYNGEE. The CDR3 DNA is TGTGCCAGCAGCGTAGCTGACAGGGGGAACACCTACGAGCAGTACTTC. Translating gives CASSVADRGNTYEQYF.

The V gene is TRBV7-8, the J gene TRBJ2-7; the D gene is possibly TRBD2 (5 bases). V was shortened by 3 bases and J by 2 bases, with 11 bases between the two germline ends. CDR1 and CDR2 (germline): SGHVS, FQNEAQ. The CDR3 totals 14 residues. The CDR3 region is CASSFSGGTYEQYF. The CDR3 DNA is TGTGCCAGCAGCTTTTCAGGAGGTACCTACGAGCAGTACTTC.

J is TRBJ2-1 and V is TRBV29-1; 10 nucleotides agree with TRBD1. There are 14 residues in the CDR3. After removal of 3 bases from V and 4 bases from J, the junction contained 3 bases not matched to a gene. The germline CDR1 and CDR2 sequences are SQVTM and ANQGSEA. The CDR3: CSVEGQGMYNEQFF. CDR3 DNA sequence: TGCAGCGTTGAGGGACAGGGGATGTACAATGAGCAGTTCTTC.

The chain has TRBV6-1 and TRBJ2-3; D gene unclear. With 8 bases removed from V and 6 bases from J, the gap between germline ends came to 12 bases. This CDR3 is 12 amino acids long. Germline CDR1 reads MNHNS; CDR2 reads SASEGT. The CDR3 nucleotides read TGTGCCAGCGGAAGCTTTGAGGATACGCAGTATTTT. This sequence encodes CASGSFEDTQYF.

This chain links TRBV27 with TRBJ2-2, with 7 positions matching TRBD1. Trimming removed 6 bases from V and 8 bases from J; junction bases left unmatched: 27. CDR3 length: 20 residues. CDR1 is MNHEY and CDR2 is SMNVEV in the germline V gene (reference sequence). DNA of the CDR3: TGTGCCAGCAGCCTTCAAAACTTCGGGACAGCTTCTCATCGTTCTGGGGAGCTGTTTTTT. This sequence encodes CASSLQNFGTASHRSGELFF.

The CDR3 sequence: CASSLSRTGPNIQYF. The CDR3 DNA reads as TGTGCCAGCAGTTTATCCAGGACAGGGCCCAACATTCAGTACTTC. V usage is TRBV27 and J usage is TRBJ2-4, with 8 bases fitting TRBD1. V was clipped by 0 bases and J by 7 bases; unmatched bases: 5. This CDR3 is 15 amino acids long. Germline CDR1 MNHEY, CDR2 SMNVEV (reference sequence).

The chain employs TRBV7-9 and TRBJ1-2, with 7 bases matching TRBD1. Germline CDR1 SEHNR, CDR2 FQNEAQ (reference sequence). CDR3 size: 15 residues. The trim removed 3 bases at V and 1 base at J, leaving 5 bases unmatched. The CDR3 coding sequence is TGTGCCAGCAGCTTCAGACAGGGAATTAACTATGGCTACACCTTC. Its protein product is CASSFRQGINYGYTF.

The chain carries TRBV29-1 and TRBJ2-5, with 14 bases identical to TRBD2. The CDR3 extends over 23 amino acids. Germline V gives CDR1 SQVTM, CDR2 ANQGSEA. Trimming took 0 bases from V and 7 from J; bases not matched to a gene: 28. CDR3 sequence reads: CSVEDPLIPTSGRANWQKRTQYF. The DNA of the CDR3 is TGCAGCGTTGAAGACCCGTTAATTCCGACTAGCGGGAGGGCGAATTGGCAGAAAAGGACCCAGTACTTC.

CDR3: CATSVRDRDYNEQFF. The CDR3 DNA reads as TGTGCCACCAGCGTCCGGGACCGAGACTACAATGAGCAGTTCTTC. The J gene is TRBJ2-1, the V gene TRBV15, with D perhaps assigned TRBD1 or TRBD2 (5 bases each). Between the trimmed V and J ends, which lost 5 bases and 3 bases, there was a span of 14 bases. This CDR3 comprises 15 residues. The germline CDR1 and CDR2 sequences are LNHNV and YYDKDF (reference sequence).

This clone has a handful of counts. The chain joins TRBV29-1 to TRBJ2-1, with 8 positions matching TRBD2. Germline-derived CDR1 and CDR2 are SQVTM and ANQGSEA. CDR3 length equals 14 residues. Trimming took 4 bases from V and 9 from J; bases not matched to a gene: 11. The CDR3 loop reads CSVVGTRGGGEQFF. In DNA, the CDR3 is TGCAGCGTTGTAGGGACACGGGGGGGAGGTGAGCAGTTCTTC.

This chain's CDR3 is CASSRLGNIQYF. The DNA for the CDR3 is TGTGCCAGCAGCCGCCTGGGAAACATTCAGTACTTC. This chain uses TRBV7-9 with TRBJ2-4; D is unresolved. Trimming cost V 5 bases and J 6 bases, with 8 bases left between them. Germline V gives CDR1 SEHNR, CDR2 FQNEAQ (reference sequence). This CDR3 is 12 amino acids long.

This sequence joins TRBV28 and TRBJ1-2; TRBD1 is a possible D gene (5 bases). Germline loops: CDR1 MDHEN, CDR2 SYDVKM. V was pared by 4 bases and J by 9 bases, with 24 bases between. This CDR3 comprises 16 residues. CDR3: CASSWARTEEGLRYTF. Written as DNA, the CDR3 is TGTGCCAGCAGTTGGGCTAGAACTGAGGAGGGACTGCGCTACACCTTC.

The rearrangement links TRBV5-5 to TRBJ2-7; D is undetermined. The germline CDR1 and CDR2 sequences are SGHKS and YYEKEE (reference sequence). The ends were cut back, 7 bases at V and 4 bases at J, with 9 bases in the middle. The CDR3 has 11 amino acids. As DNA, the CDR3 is TGTGCCAGCCTGGACGGTTACGAGCAGTACTTC. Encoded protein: CASLDGYEQYF. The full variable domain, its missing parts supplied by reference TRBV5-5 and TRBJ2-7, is DAGVTQSPTHLIKTRGQQVTLRCSPISGHKSVSWYQQVLGQGPQFIFQYYEKEERGRGNFPDRFSARQFPNYSSELNVNALLLGDSALYLCASLDGYEQYFGPGTRLTVT.

Written as DNA, the CDR3 is TGTGCCAGCAGTTACCCCATCGCGACAGGCGGGAGGGAAGCTTTCTTT. Translating it yields CASSYPIATGGREAFF. J is TRBJ1-1 and V is TRBV6-5; TRBD1 might be the D (6 bases). Trimming took 2 bases from V and 8 from J, leaving 21 bases between them. The CDR3 length is 16 residues. The germline V gene has CDR1 MNHEY and CDR2 SVGAGI.

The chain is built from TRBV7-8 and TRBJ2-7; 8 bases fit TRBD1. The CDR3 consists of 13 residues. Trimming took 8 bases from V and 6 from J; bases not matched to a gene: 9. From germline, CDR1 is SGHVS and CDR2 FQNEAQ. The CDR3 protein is CASGFRGRIEQYF. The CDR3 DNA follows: TGTGCCAGCGGATTCAGGGGGCGAATCGAGCAGTACTTC.

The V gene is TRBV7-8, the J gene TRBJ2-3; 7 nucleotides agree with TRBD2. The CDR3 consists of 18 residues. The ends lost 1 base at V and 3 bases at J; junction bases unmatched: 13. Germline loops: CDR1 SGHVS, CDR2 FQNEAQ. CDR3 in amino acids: CASSLGGSGEEGTDTQYF. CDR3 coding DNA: TGTGCCAGCAGCTTAGGCGGGAGCGGTGAGGAGGGGACAGATACGCAGTATTTT.

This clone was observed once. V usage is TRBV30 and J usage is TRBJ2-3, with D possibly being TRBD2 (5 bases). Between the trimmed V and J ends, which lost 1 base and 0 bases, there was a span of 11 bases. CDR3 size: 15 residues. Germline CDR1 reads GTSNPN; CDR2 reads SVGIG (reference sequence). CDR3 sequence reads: CAWSAGGASTDTQYF. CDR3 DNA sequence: TGTGCCTGGAGTGCCGGAGGTGCTAGCACAGATACGCAGTATTTT.

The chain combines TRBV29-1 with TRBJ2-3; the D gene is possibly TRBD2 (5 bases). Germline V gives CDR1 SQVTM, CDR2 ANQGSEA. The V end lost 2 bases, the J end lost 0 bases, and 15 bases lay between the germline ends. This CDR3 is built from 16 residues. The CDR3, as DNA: TGCAGCGTTGAATTCGGCGCGGACTTTAGCACAGATACGCAGTATTTT. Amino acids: CSVEFGADFSTDTQYF.

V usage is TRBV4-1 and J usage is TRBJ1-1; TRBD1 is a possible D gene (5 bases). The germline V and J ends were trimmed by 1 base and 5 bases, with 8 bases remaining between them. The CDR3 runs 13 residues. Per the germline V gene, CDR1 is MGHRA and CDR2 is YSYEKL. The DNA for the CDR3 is TGCGCCAGCAGCCAAGTCCAGGGTACTGAAGCTTTCTTT. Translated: CASSQVQGTEAFF.

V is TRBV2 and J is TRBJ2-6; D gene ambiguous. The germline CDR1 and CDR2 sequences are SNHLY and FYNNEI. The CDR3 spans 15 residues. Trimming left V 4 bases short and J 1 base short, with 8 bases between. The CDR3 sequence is CASSVAISGANVLTF. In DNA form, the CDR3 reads TGTGCCAGCAGTGTTGCAATATCTGGGGCCAACGTCCTGACTTTC.

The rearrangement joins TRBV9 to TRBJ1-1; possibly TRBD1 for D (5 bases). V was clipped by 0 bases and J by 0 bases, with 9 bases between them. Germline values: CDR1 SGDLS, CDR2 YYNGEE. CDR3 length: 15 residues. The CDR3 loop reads CASSVVGELNTEAFF. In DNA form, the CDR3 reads TGTGCCAGCAGCGTAGTGGGGGAGTTGAACACTGAAGCTTTCTTT. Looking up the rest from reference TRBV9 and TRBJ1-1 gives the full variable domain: DSGVTQTPKHLITATGQRVTLRCSPRSGDLSVYWYQQSLDQGLQFLIQYYNGEERAKGNILERFSAQQFPDLHSELNLSSLELGDSALYFCASSVVGELNTEAFFGQGTRLTVV.

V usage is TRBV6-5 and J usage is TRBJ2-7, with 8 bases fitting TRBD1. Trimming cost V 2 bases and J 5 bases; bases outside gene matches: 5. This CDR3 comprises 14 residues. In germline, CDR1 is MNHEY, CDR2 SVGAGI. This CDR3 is CASSYGQGRDEQYF. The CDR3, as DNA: TGTGCCAGCAGTTACGGACAGGGAAGAGACGAGCAGTACTTC.

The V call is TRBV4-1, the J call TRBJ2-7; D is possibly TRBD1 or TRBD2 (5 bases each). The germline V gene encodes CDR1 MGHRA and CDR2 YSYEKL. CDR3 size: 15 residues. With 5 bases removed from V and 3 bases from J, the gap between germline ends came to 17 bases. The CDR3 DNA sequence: TGCGCCAGCAGCTATGTGACGGGACCCATCTACGAGCAGTACTTC. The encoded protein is CASSYVTGPIYEQYF.

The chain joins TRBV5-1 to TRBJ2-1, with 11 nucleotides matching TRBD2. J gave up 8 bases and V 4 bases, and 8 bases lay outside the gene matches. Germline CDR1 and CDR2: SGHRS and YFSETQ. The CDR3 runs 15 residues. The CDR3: CASSQNSGGADEQFF. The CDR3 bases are TGCGCCAGCAGCCAAAATAGCGGGGGGGCCGATGAGCAGTTCTTC.

CDR3 nucleotides: TGTGCCAGCTCACCCGGGGCGGCTAGCACAGATACGCAGTATTTT. Amino acid sequence: CASSPGAASTDTQYF. The chain has TRBV18 and TRBJ2-3; D may correspond to TRBD1 or TRBD2 (5 bases each). The CDR3 spans 15 residues. Trimming took 3 bases from V and 0 from J, leaving 10 bases between them. The germline V gene encodes CDR1 KGHSH and CDR2 LQKENI.

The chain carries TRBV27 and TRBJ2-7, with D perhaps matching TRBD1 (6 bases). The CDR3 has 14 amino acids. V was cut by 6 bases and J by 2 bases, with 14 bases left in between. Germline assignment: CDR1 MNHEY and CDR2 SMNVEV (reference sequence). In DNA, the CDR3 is TGTGCCAGCAGGCCACCAGGGGAAACCTACGAGCAGTACTTC. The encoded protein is CASRPPGETYEQYF.

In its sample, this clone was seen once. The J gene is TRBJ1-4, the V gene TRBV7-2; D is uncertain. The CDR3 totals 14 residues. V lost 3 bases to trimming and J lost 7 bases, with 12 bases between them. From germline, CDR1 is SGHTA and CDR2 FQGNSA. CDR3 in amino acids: CASSFGQWSEKLFF. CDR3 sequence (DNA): TGTGCCAGCAGCTTTGGTCAGTGGAGTGAAAAACTGTTTTTT.

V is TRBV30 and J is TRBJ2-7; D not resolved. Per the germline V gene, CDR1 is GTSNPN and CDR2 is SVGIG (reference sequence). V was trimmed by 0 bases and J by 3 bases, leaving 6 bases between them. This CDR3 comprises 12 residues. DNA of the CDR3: TGTGCCTGGAGTGTAGGTCACTACGAGCAGTACTTC. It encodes CAWSVGHYEQYF.

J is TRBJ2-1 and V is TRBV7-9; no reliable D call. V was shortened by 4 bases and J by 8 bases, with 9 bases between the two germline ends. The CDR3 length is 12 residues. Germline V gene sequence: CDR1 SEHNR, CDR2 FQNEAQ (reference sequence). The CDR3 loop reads CASSSTSDEQFF. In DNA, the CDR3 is TGTGCCAGCAGCTCAACGAGCGATGAGCAGTTCTTC.

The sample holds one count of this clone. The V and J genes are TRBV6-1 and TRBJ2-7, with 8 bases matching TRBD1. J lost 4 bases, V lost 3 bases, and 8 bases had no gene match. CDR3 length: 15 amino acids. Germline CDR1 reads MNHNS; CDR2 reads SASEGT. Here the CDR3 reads CASSDPTGGRYEQYF. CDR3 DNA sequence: TGTGCCAGCAGTGACCCTACAGGGGGACGGTACGAGCAGTACTTC.